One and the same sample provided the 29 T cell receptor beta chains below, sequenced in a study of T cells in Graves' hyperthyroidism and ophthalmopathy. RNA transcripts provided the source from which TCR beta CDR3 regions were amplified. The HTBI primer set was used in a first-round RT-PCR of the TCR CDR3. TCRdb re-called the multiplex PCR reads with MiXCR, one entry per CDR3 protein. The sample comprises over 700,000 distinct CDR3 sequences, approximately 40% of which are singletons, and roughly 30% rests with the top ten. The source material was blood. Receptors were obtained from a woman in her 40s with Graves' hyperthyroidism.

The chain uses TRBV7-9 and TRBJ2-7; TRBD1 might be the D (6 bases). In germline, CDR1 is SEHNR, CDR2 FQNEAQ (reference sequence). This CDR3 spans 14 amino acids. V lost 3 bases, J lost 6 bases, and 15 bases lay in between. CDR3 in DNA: TGTGCCAGCAGCTTGGGGGCAGTCCGGGGCGAGCAGTACTTC. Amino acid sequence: CASSLGAVRGEQYF.

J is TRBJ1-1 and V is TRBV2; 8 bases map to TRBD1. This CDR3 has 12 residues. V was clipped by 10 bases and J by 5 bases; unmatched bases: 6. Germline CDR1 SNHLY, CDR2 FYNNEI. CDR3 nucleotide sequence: TGTGCCACGCGGACAGGGTCGACTGAAGCTTTCTTT. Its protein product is CATRTGSTEAFF.

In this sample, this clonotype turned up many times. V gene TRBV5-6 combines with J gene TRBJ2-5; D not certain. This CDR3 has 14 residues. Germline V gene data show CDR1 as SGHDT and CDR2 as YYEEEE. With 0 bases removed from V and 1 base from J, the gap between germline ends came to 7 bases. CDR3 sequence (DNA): TGTGCCAGCAGCTTGGTTCGGTTCCAAGAGACCCAGTACTTC. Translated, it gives CASSLVRFQETQYF.

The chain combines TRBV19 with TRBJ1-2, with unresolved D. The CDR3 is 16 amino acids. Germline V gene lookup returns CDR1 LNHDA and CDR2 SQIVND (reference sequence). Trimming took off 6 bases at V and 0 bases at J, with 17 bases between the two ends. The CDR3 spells CASRALAADPNYGYTF. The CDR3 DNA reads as TGTGCCAGTAGGGCACTGGCAGCCGATCCTAACTATGGCTACACCTTC.

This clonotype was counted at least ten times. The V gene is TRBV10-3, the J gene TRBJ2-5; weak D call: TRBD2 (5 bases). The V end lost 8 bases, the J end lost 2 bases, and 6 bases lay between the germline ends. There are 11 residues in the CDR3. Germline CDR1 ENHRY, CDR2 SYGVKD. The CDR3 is CAIRGQETQYF. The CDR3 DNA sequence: TGTGCCATCCGAGGGCAAGAGACCCAGTACTTC.

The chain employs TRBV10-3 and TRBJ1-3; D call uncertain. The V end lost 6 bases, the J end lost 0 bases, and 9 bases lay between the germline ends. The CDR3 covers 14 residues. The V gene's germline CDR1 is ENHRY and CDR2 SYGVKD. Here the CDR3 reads CAISVAGSGNTIYF. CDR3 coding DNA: TGTGCCATCAGCGTCGCGGGCTCTGGAAACACCATATATTTT.

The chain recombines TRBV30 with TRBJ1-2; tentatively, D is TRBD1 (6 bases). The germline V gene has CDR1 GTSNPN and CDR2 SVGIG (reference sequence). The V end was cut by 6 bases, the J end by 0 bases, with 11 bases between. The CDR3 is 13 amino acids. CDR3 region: CACDGTPNYGYTF. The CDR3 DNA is TGTGCCTGTGACGGGACACCTAACTATGGCTACACCTTC.

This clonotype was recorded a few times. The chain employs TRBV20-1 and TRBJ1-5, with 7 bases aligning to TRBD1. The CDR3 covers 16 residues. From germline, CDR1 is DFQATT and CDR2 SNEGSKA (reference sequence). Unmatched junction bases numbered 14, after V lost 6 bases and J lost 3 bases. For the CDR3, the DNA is TGCAGTGCAGGAGGGGGTCCCGGGACAGTCAATCAGCCCCAGCATTTT. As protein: CSAGGGPGTVNQPQHF.

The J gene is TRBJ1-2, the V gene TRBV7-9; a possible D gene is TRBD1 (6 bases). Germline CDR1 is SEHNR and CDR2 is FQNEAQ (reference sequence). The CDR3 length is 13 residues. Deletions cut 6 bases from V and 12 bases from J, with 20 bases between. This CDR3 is CASSYGTLSPNTF. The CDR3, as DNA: TGTGCCAGCAGTTACGGGACACTAAGCCCTAACACCTTC.

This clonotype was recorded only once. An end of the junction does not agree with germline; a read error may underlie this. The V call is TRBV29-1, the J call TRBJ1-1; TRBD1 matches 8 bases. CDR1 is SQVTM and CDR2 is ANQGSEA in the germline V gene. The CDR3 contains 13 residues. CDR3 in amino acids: CSVKTGEGAEVFF. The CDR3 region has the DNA TGCAGCGTAAAGACAGGGGAGGGGGCTGAAGTTTTCTTT. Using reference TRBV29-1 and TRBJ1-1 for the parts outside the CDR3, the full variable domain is SAVISQKPSRDICQRGTSLTIQCQVDSQVTMMFWYRQQPGQSLTLIATANQGSEATYESGFVIDKFPISRPNLTFSTLTVSNMSPEDSSIYLCSVKTGEGAEVFFGQGTRLTVV.

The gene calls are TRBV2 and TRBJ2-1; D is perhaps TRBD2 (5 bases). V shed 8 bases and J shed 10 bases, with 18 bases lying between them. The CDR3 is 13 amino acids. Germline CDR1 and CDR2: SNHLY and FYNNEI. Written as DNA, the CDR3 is TGTGCCAGCGGACCAAGACTATTTGGGGAGCAGTTCTTC. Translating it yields CASGPRLFGEQFF.

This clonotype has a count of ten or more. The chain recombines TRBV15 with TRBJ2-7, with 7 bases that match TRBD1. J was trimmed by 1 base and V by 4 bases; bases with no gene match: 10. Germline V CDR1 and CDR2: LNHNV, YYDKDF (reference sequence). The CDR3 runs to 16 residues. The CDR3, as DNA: TGTGCCACCAGCACCGTGACAGGGTCGGGGTCCTACGAGCAGTACTTC. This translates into CATSTVTGSGSYEQYF.

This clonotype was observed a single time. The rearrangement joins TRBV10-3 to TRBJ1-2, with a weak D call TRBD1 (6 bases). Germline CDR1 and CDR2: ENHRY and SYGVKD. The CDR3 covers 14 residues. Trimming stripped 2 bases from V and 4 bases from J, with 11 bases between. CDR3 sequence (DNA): TGTGCCATCAGTGAGGGAGGCAGGGGCTATGGCTACACCTTC. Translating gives CAISEGGRGYGYTF.

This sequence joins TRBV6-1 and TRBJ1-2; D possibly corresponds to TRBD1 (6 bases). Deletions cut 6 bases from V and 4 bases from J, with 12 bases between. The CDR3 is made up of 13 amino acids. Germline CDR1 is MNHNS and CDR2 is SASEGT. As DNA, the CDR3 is TGTGCCAGCAGGGACAGCACCAGCTATGGCTACACCTTC. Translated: CASRDSTSYGYTF.

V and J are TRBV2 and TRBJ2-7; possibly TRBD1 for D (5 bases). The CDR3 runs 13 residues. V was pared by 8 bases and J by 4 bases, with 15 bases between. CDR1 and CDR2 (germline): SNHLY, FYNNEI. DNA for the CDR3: TGTGCCAGCGAGAGACAGCCCTGGTACGAGCAGTACTTC. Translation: CASERQPWYEQYF.

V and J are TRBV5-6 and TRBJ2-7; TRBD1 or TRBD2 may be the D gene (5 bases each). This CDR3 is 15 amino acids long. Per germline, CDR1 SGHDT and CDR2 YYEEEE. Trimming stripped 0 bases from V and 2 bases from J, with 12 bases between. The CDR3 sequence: CASSLAMRGAYEQYF. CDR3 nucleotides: TGTGCCAGCAGCTTGGCGATGAGGGGCGCCTACGAGCAGTACTTC.

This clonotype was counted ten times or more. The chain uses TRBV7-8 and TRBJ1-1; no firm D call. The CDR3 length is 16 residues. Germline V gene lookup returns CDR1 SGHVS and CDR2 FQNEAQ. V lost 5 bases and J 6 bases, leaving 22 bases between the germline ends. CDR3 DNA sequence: TGTGCCAGCAGCCCTCGATTGGAGGCAGACCGCGCTGAAGCTTTCTTT. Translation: CASSPRLEADRAEAFF.

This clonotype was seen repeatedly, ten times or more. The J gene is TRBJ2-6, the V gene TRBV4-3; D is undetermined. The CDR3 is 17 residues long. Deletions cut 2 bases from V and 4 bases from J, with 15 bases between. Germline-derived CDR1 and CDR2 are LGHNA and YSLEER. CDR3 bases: TGCGCCAGCAGCCAAACACTCAGTACCTCAGGGGCCAACGTCCTGACTTTC. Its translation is CASSQTLSTSGANVLTF.

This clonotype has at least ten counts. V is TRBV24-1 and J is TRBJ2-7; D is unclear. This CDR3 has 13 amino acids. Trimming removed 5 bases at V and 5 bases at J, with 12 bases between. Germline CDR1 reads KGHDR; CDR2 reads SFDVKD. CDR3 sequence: CATSVAGRDEQYF. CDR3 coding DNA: TGTGCCACCAGTGTGGCAGGACGGGACGAGCAGTACTTC.

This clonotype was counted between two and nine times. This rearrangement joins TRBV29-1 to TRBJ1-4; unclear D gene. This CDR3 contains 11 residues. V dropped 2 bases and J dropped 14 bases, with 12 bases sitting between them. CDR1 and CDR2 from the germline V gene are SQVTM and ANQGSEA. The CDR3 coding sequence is TGCAGCGTTGAATTCGGAGCGCAGCTGTTTTTT. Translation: CSVEFGAQLFF.

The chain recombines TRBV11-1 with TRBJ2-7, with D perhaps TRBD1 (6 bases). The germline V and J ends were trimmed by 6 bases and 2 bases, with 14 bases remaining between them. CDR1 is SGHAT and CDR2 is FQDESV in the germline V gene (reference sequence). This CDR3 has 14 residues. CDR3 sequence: CASSYRALTYEQYF. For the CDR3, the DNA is TGTGCCAGCAGTTACAGGGCCCTGACCTACGAGCAGTACTTC. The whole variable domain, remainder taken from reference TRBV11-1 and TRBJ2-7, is EAEVAQSPRYKITEKSQAVAFWCDPISGHATLYWYRQILGQGPELLVQFQDESVVDDSQLPKDRFSAERLKGVDSTLKIQPAELGDSAMYLCASSYRALTYEQYFGPGTRLTVT.

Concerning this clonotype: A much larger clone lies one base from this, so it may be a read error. CDR3 in DNA: TGTGCCAGCAGCCTGGGGAAGCCCACCTCCTATAATTCACCCCTCCACTTT. It specifies CASSLGKPTSYNSPLHF. V is TRBV7-2 and J is TRBJ1-6; D not resolved. The CDR3 spans 17 residues. The ends were cut back, 5 bases at V and 0 bases at J, with 14 bases in the middle. Looked up from germline, CDR1 is SGHTA and CDR2 is FQGNSA.

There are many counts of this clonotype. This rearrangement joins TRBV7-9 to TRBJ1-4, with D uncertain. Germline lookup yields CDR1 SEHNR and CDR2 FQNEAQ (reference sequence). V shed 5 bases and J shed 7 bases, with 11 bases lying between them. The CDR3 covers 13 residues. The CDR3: CASSLFSSEKLFF. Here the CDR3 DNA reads TGTGCCAGCAGCCTCTTTTCGTCTGAAAAACTGTTTTTT.

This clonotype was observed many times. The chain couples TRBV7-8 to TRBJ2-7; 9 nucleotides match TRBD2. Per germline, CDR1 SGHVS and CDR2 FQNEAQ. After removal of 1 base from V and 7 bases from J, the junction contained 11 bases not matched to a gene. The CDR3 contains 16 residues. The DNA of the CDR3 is TGTGCCAGCAGCTTAGATAGGCTAGCGGGGCCCCGTGAGCAGTACTTC. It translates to CASSLDRLAGPREQYF.

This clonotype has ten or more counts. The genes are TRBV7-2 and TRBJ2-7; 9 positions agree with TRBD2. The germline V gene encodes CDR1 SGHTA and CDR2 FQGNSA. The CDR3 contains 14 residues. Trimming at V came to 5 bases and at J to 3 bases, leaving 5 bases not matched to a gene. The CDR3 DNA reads TGTGCCAGCAGCGAGCTAGCGGGAAGCTACGAGCAGTACTTC. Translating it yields CASSELAGSYEQYF.

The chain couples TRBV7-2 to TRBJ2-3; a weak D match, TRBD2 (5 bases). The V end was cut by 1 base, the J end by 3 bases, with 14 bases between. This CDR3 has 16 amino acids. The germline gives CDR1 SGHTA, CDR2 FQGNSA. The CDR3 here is CASSLVEGWRTDTQYF. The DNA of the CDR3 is TGTGCCAGCAGCTTAGTTGAGGGCTGGAGAACAGATACGCAGTATTTT.

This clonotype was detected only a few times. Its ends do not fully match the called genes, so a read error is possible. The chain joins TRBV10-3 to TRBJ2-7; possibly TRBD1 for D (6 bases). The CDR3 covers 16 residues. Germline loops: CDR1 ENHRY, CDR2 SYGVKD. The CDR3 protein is CASSYTVDRVGNEQYF. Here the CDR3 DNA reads TGTGCCAGCAGTTACACCGTGGACAGAGTCGGGAACGAGCAGTACTTC.

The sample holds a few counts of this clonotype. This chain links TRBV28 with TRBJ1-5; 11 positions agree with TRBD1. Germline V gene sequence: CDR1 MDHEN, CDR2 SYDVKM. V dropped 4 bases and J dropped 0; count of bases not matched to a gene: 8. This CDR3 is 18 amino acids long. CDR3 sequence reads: CASSSSDRGLGSNQPQHF. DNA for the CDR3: TGTGCCAGCAGTTCCTCGGACAGGGGGCTGGGTAGCAATCAGCCCCAGCATTTT.

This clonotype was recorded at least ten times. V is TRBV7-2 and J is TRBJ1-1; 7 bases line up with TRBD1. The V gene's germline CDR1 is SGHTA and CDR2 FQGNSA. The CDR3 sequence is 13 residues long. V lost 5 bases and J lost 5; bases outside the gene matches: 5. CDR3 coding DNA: TGTGCCAGCAGCAAACAGGGGAGGACTGAAGCTTTCTTT. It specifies CASSKQGRTEAFF.